This TCR beta chain emerged from a study of T cells in women clearing cervical HPV infection. As for the study in general: Blood came at first lesion visit for cases, post-clearance for controls. Cases' blood sampling followed lesion detection by median around 150 days (90 to 200).

The V gene's germline CDR1 is MRHNA and CDR2 SNTAGT. V was trimmed by 6 bases and J by 7 bases, leaving 19 bases between them. The CDR3 extends over 15 amino acids. With respect to this clone: The read ends 3 residues shy of where the CDR3 ends; the end is completed using the germline J gene.

Some clones are missing from TCRdb's copy, which holds only in-frame ones; the method was immunoSEQ multiplex PCR. The table gives 21,000 or so clones; the top ten clones make up 24% of it. This chain joins TRBV6-4 and TRBJ2-1; maybe TRBD2 (5 bases). The TCR sequence derives from a woman between 18 and 70 years old with a cervical HPV16 infection that either progressed to CIN3+ or cleared (not recorded which). The material sequenced was blood buffy coat. The sequenced CDR3 bases are TGTGCCAGCAGCGATGGCAGGCGGACTGCGAATGAG. Translated: CASSDGRRTANE. The full CDR3 protein is CASSDGRRTANEQFF.